This T cell receptor (beta chain) was observed in a study of cytomegalovirus exposure and HLA in healthy donors. Turning to the study itself: An early data release held tens of millions of unique TCRs from HLA-typed donors. Study-wide results and limits: The classifier was said to identify cytomegalovirus status with high specificity and sensitivity. Most CMV-associated TCR beta chains were later found to appear HLA-restricted.

Amplification used 60 Vbeta primers and 13 Jbeta primers. The data were produced by immunoSEQ multiplex PCR, yet TCRdb's version contains in-frame clones alone and is incomplete. Of under 200,000 clones listed, approximately 84% are singletons. Only one count was recorded for this clone. The antigen is unknown. The germline gives CDR1 SEHNR, CDR2 FQNEAQ (reference sequence). This CDR3 is built from 12 residues. The germline V and J ends were trimmed by 2 bases and 8 bases, with 4 bases remaining between them. The receptor was isolated from a man aged 25 to 40 in good health and CMV-seronegative. This sequence joins TRBV7-9 and TRBJ1-6; D unclear. The sample was PBMCs. The CDR3 spells CASSLSYSPLHF. CDR3 in DNA: TGTGCCAGCAGCTTATCGTATTCACCCCTCCACTTT. The full variable domain, its missing parts supplied by reference TRBV7-9 and TRBJ1-6, is DTGVSQNPRHKITKRGQNVTFRCDPISEHNRLYWYRQTLGQGPEFLTYFQNEAQLEKSRLLSDRFSAERPKGSFSTLEIQRTEQGDSAMYLCASSLSYSPLHFGNGTRLTVT.